This TCR beta chain stems from a study of CD8 T cells in ankylosing spondylitis. Study-wide results and caveats: Blood of patients with ankylosing spondylitis appeared to be characterized by a TCR beta motif of several highly homologous variants.

With regard to this clonotype: Its antigen is not identified.

One entry per CDR3 protein, called by TCRdb with MiXCR from the 5' RACE reads. The sample records 130,000 or so distinct CDR3 sequences, about a sixth being singletons. The germline V and J ends were trimmed by 0 bases and 7 bases, with 10 bases remaining between them. CDR1 and CDR2 (germline): MNHEY, SVGAGI. The CDR3 consists of 14 residues. The TCR originated in a male donor with ankylosing spondylitis. The sample consisted of blood, either unsorted or a sorted T cell fraction (not recorded which). The chain carries TRBV6-5 and TRBJ1-5; tentatively, D is TRBD1 (5 bases). CDR3 residues: CASSYSQGGQPQHF. CDR3 bases: TGTGCCAGCAGTTACTCGCAGGGTGGACAGCCCCAGCATTTT.